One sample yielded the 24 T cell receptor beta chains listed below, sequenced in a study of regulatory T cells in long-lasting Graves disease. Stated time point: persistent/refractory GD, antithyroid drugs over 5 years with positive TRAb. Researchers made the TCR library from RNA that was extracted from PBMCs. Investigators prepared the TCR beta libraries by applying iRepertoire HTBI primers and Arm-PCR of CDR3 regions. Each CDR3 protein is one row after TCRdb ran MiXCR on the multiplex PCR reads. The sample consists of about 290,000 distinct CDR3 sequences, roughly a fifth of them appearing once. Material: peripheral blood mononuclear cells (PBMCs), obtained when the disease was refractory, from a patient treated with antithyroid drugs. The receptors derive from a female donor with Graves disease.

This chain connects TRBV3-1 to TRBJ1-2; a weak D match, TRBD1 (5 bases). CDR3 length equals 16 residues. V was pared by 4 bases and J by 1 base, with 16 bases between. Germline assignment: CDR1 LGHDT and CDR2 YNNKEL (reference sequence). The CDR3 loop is CASSLPGQQFNYGYTF. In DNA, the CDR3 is TGTGCCAGCAGCCTACCGGGGCAGCAATTTAACTATGGCTACACCTTC.

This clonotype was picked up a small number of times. The chain's CDR3 is CASSQDKQGFDGYTF. The CDR3 region has the DNA TGTGCCAGCAGCCAAGATAAACAGGGGTTCGATGGCTACACCTTC. The chain employs TRBV4-2 and TRBJ1-2, with TRBD1 identical over 7 bases. CDR1 is LGHNA and CDR2 is YNFKEQ in the germline V gene. With 0 bases clipped from V and 6 bases from J, the junction kept 7 bases outside the gene matches. The CDR3 totals 15 residues.

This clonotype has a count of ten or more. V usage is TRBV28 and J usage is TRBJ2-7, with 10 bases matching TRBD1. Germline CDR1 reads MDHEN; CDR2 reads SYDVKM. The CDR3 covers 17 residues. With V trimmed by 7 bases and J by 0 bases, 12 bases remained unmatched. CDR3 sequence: CASNDRGRIGGSYEQYF. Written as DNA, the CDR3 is TGTGCCAGCAACGACAGGGGGCGTATAGGGGGCTCCTACGAGCAGTACTTC.

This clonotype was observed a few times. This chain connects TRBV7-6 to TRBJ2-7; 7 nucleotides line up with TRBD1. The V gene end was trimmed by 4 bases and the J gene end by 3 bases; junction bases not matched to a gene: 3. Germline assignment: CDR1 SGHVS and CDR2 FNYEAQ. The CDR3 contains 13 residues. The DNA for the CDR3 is TGTGCCAGCAGCTCACACAGGGGCTACGAGCAGTACTTC. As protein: CASSSHRGYEQYF. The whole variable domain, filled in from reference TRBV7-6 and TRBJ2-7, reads GAGVSQSPRYKVTKRGQDVALRCDPISGHVSLYWYRQALGQGPEFLTYFNYEAQQDKSGLPNDRFSAERPEGSISTLTIQRTEQRDSAMYRCASSSHRGYEQYFGPGTRLTVT.

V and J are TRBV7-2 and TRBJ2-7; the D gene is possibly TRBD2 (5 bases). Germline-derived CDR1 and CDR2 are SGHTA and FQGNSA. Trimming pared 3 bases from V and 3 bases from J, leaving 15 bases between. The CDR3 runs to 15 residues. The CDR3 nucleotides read TGTGCCAGCAGCTTTTTTGAGGGTAGGAGCTACGAGCAGTACTTC. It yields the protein CASSFFEGRSYEQYF.

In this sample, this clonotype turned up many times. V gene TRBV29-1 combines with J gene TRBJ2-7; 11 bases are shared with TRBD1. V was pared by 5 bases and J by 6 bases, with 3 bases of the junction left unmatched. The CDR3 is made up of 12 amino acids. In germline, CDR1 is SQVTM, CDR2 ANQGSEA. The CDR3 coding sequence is TGCAGCGTTACGGGACAGGGGGGCGAGCAGTACTTC. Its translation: CSVTGQGGEQYF.

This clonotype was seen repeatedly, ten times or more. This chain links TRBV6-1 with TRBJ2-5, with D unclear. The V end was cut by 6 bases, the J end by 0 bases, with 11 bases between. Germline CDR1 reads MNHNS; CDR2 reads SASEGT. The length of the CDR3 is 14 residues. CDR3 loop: CASSSLRYQETQYF. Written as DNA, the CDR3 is TGTGCCAGCAGCTCTTTGCGGTACCAAGAGACCCAGTACTTC.

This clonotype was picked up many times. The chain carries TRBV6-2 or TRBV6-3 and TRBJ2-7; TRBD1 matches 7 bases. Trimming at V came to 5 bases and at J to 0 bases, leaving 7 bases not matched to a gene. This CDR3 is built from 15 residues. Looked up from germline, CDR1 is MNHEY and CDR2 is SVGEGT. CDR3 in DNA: TGTGCCAGCAGTGGACAGGCATTAAGCTCCTACGAGCAGTACTTC. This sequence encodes CASSGQALSSYEQYF.

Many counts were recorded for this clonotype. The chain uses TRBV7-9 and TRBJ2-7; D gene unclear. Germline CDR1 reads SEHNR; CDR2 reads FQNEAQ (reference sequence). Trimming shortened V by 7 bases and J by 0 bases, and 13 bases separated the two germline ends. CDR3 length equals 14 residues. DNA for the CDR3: TGTGCCAGCACCTATCGGGCGGACTCCTACGAGCAGTACTTC. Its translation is CASTYRADSYEQYF.

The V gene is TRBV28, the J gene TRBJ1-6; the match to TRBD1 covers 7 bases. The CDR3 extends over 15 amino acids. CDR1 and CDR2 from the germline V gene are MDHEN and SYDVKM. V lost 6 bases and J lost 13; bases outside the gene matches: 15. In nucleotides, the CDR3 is TGTGCCAGCAGCTCTCCGGGACAGATTTTTTCGCCCCTCCACTTT. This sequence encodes CASSSPGQIFSPLHF. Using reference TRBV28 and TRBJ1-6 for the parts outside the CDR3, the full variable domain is DVKVTQSSRYLVKRTGEKVFLECVQDMDHENMFWYRQDPGLGLRLIYFSYDVKMKEKGDIPEGYSVSREKKERFSLILESASTNQTSMYLCASSSPGQIFSPLHFGNGTRLTVT.

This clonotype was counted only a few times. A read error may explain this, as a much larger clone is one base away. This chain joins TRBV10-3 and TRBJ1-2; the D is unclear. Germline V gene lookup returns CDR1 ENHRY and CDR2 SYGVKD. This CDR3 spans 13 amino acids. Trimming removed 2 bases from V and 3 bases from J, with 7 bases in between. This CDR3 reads CAISEGNYYGYTF. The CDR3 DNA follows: TGTGCCATCAGTGAGGGGAACTACTATGGCTACACCTTC.

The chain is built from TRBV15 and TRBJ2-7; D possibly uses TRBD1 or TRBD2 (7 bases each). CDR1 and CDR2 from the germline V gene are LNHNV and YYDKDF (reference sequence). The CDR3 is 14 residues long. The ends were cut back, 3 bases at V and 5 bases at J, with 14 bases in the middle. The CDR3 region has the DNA TGTGCCACCAGCAGGGGGGGGGACAGCCACGAGCAGTACTTC. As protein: CATSRGGDSHEQYF. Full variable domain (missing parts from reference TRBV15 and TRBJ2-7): DAMVIQNPRYQVTQFGKPVTLSCSQTLNHNVMYWYQQKSSQAPKLLFHYYDKDFNNEADTPDNFQSRRPNTSFCFLDIRSPGLGDTAMYLCATSRGGDSHEQYFGPGTRLTVT.

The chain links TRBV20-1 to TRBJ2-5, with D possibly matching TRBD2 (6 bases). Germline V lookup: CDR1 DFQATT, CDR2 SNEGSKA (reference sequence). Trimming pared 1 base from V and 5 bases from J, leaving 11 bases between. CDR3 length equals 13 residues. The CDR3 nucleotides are TGCAGTGCTAGAGTCCGGGCGGGGGAGACCCAGTACTTC. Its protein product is CSARVRAGETQYF.

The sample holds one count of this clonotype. The CDR3 loop is CASSSSFSGRDTGELFF. CDR3 sequence (DNA): TGTGCCAGCAGTTCCTCTTTTAGCGGGAGGGACACCGGGGAGCTGTTTTTT. The chain carries TRBV12-3 or TRBV12-4 and TRBJ2-2; TRBD2 matches at 11 bases. The CDR3 length is 17 residues. The trim removed 4 bases at V and 3 bases at J, leaving 7 bases unmatched.

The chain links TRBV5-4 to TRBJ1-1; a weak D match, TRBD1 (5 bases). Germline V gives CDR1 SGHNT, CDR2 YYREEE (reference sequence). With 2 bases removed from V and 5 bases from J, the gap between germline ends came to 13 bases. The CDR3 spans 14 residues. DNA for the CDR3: TGTGCCAGCAGCTTCGCCTGGGGGAGAACTGAAGCTTTCTTT. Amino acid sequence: CASSFAWGRTEAFF.

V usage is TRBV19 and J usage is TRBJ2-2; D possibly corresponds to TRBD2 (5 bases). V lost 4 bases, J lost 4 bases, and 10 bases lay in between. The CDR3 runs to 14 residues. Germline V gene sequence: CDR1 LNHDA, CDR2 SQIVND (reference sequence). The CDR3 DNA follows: TGTGCCAGTAGTACCCGAGCGGTCACCGGGGAGCTGTTTTTT. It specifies CASSTRAVTGELFF. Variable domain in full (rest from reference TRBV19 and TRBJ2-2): DGGITQSPKYLFRKEGQNVTLSCEQNLNHDAMYWYRQDPGQGLRLIYYSQIVNDFQKGDIAEGYSVSREKKESFPLTVTSAQKNPTAFYLCASSTRAVTGELFFGEGSRLTVL.

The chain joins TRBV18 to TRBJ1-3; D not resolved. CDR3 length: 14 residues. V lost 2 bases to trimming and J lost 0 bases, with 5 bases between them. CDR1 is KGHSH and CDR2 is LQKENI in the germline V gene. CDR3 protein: CASSPIGSGNTIYF. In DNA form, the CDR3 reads TGTGCCAGCTCACCAATAGGCTCTGGAAACACCATATATTTT.

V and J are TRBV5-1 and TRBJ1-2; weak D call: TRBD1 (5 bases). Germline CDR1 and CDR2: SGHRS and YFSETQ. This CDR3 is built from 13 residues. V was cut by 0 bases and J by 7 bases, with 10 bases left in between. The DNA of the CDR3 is TGCGCCAGCAGCTTGGCGGACACTTCTGGCTACACCTTC. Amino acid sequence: CASSLADTSGYTF. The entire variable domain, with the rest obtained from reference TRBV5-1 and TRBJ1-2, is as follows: KAGVTQTPRYLIKTRGQQVTLSCSPISGHRSVSWYQQTPGQGLQFLFEYFSETQRNKGNFPGRFSGRQFSNSRSEMNVSTLELGDSALYLCASSLADTSGYTFGSGTRLTVV.

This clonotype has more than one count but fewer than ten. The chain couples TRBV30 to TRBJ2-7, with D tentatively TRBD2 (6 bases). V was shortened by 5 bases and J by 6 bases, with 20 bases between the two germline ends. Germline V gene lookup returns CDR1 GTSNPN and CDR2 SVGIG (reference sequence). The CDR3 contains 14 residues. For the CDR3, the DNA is TGTGCCTGGCTCCCCCGGGGGAGCAGAACCGAGCAGTACTTC. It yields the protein CAWLPRGSRTEQYF.

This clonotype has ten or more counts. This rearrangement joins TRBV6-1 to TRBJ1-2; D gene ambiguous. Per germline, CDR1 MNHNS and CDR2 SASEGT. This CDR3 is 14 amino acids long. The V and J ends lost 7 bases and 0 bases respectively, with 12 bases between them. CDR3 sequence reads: CASNDPTTNYGYTF. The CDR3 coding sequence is TGTGCCAGCAACGACCCTACCACTAACTATGGCTACACCTTC.

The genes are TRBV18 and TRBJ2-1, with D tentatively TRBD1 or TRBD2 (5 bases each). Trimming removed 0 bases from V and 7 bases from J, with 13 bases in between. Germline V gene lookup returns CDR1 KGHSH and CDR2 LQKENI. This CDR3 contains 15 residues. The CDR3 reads CASSPPGPVLNEQFF. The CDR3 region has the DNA TGTGCCAGCTCACCACCGGGACCTGTATTGAATGAGCAGTTCTTC.

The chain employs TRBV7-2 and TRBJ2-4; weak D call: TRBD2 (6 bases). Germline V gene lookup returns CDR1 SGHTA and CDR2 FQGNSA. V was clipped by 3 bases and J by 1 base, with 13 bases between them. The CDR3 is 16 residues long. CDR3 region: CASSFAASEAKNIQYF. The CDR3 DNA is TGTGCCAGCAGCTTCGCGGCTAGCGAGGCCAAAAACATTCAGTACTTC.

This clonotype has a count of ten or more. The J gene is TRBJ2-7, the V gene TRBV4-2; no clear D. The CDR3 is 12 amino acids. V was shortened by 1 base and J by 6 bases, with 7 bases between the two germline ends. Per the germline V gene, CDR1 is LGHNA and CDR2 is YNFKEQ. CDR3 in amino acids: CASSQAGGEQYF. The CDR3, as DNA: TGTGCCAGCAGCCAAGCGGGTGGCGAGCAGTACTTC.

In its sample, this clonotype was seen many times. This CDR3 is CASSFSWGTHQPQHF. The CDR3 DNA follows: TGTGCCAGCAGTTTTAGTTGGGGGACCCATCAGCCCCAGCATTTT. The chain combines TRBV28 with TRBJ1-5, with D possibly matching TRBD1 (5 bases). The germline V gene encodes CDR1 MDHEN and CDR2 SYDVKM. V lost 3 bases and J lost 5, with 14 bases in between. This CDR3 region has 15 residues. Based on the CDR3 plus reference TRBV28 and TRBJ1-5, the full variable domain is DVKVTQSSRYLVKRTGEKVFLECVQDMDHENMFWYRQDPGLGLRLIYFSYDVKMKEKGDIPEGYSVSREKKERFSLILESASTNQTSMYLCASSFSWGTHQPQHFGDGTRLSIL.